A single sample gave rise to the 21 T cell receptor beta chains below, sequenced in a study of blood T cells in healthy people across ages. It was with a sample-barcoded 5' primer and a J-beta primer mix that a second PCR of about 6 to 11 cycles was run. TCRdb ran MiXCR on the 5' RACE reads and lists one entry per CDR3 protein. This table holds under 800,000 distinct CDR3 sequences, around a fifth found once. The source material was blood. These receptors were taken from a man between 65 and 85 years old in good health.

The rearrangement uses TRBV6-6 and TRBJ1-2, with D unresolved. Per germline, CDR1 MNHNY and CDR2 SVGAGI (reference sequence). This CDR3 is 12 amino acids long. V lost 0 bases, J lost 8 bases, and 7 bases lay in between. The CDR3 nucleotides read TGTGCCAGCAGTTACTCTCACTCGGGCTACACCTTC. It specifies CASSYSHSGYTF.

This clonotype was detected only a few times. The CDR3 nucleotides read TGTGCCAGCAGTTTTTTACAGGGGAGAGAGACCCAGTACTTC. It codes for CASSFLQGRETQYF. V gene TRBV28 combines with J gene TRBJ2-5; 7 positions agree with TRBD1. Trimming removed 3 bases from V and 4 bases from J; junction bases left unmatched: 5. The CDR3 runs 14 residues. The germline gives CDR1 MDHEN, CDR2 SYDVKM.

V is TRBV5-8 and J is TRBJ2-2; no firm D call. Trimming stripped 1 base from V and 0 bases from J, with 7 bases between. CDR1 is SGHTS, CDR2 YDEGEE, per germline. This CDR3 region has 15 residues. The CDR3 is CASSLRWTNTGELFF. In nucleotides, the CDR3 is TGTGCCAGCAGCTTGAGGTGGACGAACACCGGGGAGCTGTTTTTT.

The table lists this clonotype with many counts. The CDR3 spells CASKGQGSNEQFF. The CDR3 region has the DNA TGTGCCAGTAAGGGACAGGGGAGCAATGAGCAGTTCTTC. The chain joins TRBV19 to TRBJ2-1; 10 nucleotides line up with TRBD1. The CDR3 length is 13 residues. Trimming cost V 7 bases and J 6 bases; bases outside gene matches: 3. The germline V gene has CDR1 LNHDA and CDR2 SQIVND (reference sequence).

The chain combines TRBV5-1 with TRBJ2-7; 9 bases map to TRBD2. The CDR3 has 15 amino acids. J lost 4 bases, V lost 1 base, and 6 bases had no gene match. CDR1 is SGHRS, CDR2 YFSETQ, per germline. In nucleotides, the CDR3 is TGCGCCAGCAGCTTGCAAAGCGGGAGGTCGTACGAGCAGTACTTC. The encoded protein is CASSLQSGRSYEQYF.

This clonotype was seen only a few times. V and J are TRBV12-3 or TRBV12-4 and TRBJ2-7, with D possibly matching TRBD2 (6 bases). The V gene lost 5 bases and the J gene lost 6 bases, with 11 bases spanning the gap. This CDR3 has 12 residues. CDR3 amino acids: CASSPGLSEQYF. CDR3 DNA: TGTGCCAGCAGTCCGGGACTTTCCGAGCAGTACTTC.

The chain carries TRBV20-1 and TRBJ2-7; perhaps TRBD2 as D (7 bases). Between the trimmed V and J ends, which lost 6 bases and 5 bases, there was a span of 11 bases. This CDR3 region has 11 residues. Germline loops: CDR1 DFQATT, CDR2 SNEGSKA (reference sequence). The CDR3 is CSASGGNEQYF. The CDR3 coding sequence is TGCAGTGCGTCGGGGGGCAACGAGCAGTACTTC.

This clonotype showed up just a few times. The V and J genes are TRBV12-3 or TRBV12-4 and TRBJ2-2, with D unclear. Trimming left V 7 bases short and J 4 bases short, with 7 bases between. CDR3 size: 12 residues. The CDR3 here is CASMRFTGELFF. CDR3 sequence (DNA): TGTGCCAGCATGCGTTTCACCGGGGAGCTGTTTTTT.

Remarks on this clonotype: A much larger clone differs from this one at a single base, so this may be a read error. This chain uses TRBV5-1 with TRBJ1-5; TRBD1 matches 9 bases. The end of the DNA fits TRBJ2-3 better, so the J call may be wrong. The germline V gene has CDR1 SGHRS and CDR2 YFSETQ. The CDR3 length is 15 residues. The CDR3 is CASSPDRGEGQPQYF. The CDR3 DNA is TGCGCCAGCAGCCCGGACAGGGGCGAGGGTCAGCCCCAGTATTTT.

The chain uses TRBV6-2 or TRBV6-3 and TRBJ2-4, with D possibly being TRBD1 or TRBD2 (5 bases each). The V end lost 2 bases, the J end lost 8 bases, and 13 bases lay between the germline ends. This CDR3 region has 14 residues. CDR1 is MNHEY, CDR2 SVGEGT, per germline. The CDR3 sequence is CASSYQGLGDIQYF. The CDR3 region has the DNA TGTGCCAGCAGTTACCAGGGTCTGGGGGACATTCAGTACTTC.

The J gene is TRBJ1-1, the V gene TRBV5-1; D gene unclear. With 0 bases removed from V and 5 bases from J, the gap between germline ends came to 11 bases. Germline V lookup: CDR1 SGHRS, CDR2 YFSETQ. The CDR3 totals 14 residues. This chain's CDR3 is CASSLAAVGTEAFF. For the CDR3, the DNA is TGCGCCAGCAGCTTGGCCGCGGTGGGTACTGAAGCTTTCTTT. Full variable domain (rest looked up from reference TRBV5-1 and TRBJ1-1): KAGVTQTPRYLIKTRGQQVTLSCSPISGHRSVSWYQQTPGQGLQFLFEYFSETQRNKGNFPGRFSGRQFSNSRSEMNVSTLELGDSALYLCASSLAAVGTEAFFGQGTRLTVV.

This clonotype has more than one count but fewer than ten. The chain recombines TRBV10-3 with TRBJ2-1, with D hard to call. The end of the DNA is better explained by TRBJ2-7, so the J call may be wrong. CDR3 length: 13 amino acids. The germline V gene encodes CDR1 ENHRY and CDR2 SYGVKD. The CDR3 is CAISESLGAEQYF. In DNA form, the CDR3 reads TGTGCCATCAGTGAGTCATTAGGCGCCGAGCAGTACTTC.

The CDR3 protein is CASNPPEGNQPQHF. The DNA for the CDR3 is TGTGCCAGCAACCCCCCTGAGGGCAATCAGCCCCAGCATTTT. The rearrangement uses TRBV28 and TRBJ1-5; no reliable D call. The germline gives CDR1 MDHEN, CDR2 SYDVKM. Trimming left V 7 bases short and J 2 bases short, with 12 bases between. CDR3 length: 14 residues.

The chain carries TRBV7-2 and TRBJ2-5; TRBD1 is a possible D gene (6 bases). The better agreement between TRBJ2-1 and the DNA end casts doubt on the J call. From germline, CDR1 is SGHTA and CDR2 FQGNSA. This CDR3 comprises 14 residues. CDR3 sequence reads: CATQLGAKYNEQFF. The DNA for the CDR3 is TGTGCCACCCAGTTGGGGGCAAAGTACAATGAGCAGTTCTTC.

At least ten counts were recorded for this clonotype. The chain uses TRBV4-1 and TRBJ1-2, with D tentatively TRBD1 (6 bases). Germline CDR1 reads MGHRA; CDR2 reads YSYEKL. CDR3 size: 14 residues. Trimming took off 4 bases at V and 5 bases at J, with 14 bases between the two ends. CDR3 coding DNA: TGCGCCAGCAGCCGCCCCGGGACATTTTATGGCTACACCTTC. Its translation is CASSRPGTFYGYTF.

In the case of this clonotype: Mismatch with germline at one junction end may stem from a read error. The gene calls are TRBV29-1 and TRBJ1-2; the D gene is possibly TRBD1 (6 bases). The CDR3 sequence is 13 residues long. Germline CDR1 is SQVTM and CDR2 is ANQGSEA. CDR3 DNA sequence: TGCCGCGTTGATGCGGGGGCCAACTATGGCTACACCTTC. Its translation is CRVDAGANYGYTF.

This clonotype was recorded a few times. The chain carries TRBV10-2 and TRBJ2-5; TRBD1 matches 9 bases. Matching the DNA end better, TRBJ2-7 makes the J call doubtful. The CDR3 totals 15 residues. Germline loops: CDR1 WSHSY, CDR2 SAAADI. The CDR3 nucleotides are TGCGCCAGCAGTGACCGGGACAGGGCTTCCTACGAGCAGTACTTC. As protein: CASSDRDRASYEQYF.

This clonotype was seen just once. J is TRBJ1-4 and V is TRBV10-2, with D hard to call. The CDR3 spans 12 residues. Germline loops: CDR1 WSHSY, CDR2 SAAADI. V was trimmed by 6 bases and J by 4 bases, leaving 6 bases between them. CDR3 in amino acids: CASRSLNEKLFF. The CDR3 coding sequence is TGCGCCAGCAGGTCCCTTAATGAAAAACTGTTTTTT.

This clonotype has a handful of counts. The chain carries TRBV7-9 and TRBJ1-4; D might be TRBD1 (6 bases). V shed 5 bases and J shed 8 bases, with 15 bases lying between them. The germline V gene encodes CDR1 SEHNR and CDR2 FQNEAQ (reference sequence). The CDR3 runs 14 residues. CDR3 DNA sequence: TGTGCCAGCAGCCAGACAGGCGGAGGGGAAAAACTGTTTTTT. It encodes CASSQTGGGEKLFF.

The chain carries TRBV12-3 or TRBV12-4 and TRBJ2-1; D is uncertain. The CDR3 length is 15 residues. Trimming took off 5 bases at V and 2 bases at J, with 13 bases between the two ends. The CDR3 reads CASSIERTAYNEQFF. Written as DNA, the CDR3 is TGTGCCAGCAGTATAGAACGGACCGCCTACAATGAGCAGTTCTTC.

The chain recombines TRBV25-1 with TRBJ2-2; D might be TRBD1 (6 bases). The CDR3 is made up of 14 amino acids. Trimming cost V 9 bases and J 0 bases, with 11 bases left between them. Looked up from germline, CDR1 is MGHDK and CDR2 is SYGVNS. CDR3 bases: TGTGCCAGTATTGACAGGTCGAACACCGGGGAGCTGTTTTTT. Its translation is CASIDRSNTGELFF.